This T cell receptor (beta chain) was captured by sequencing in a study of cytomegalovirus exposure and HLA in healthy donors (dated by TCRdb to about 2017). For the study in its entirety: According to an earlier analysis of a few hundred of the donors, roughly 180 million T cells yielded 120 million or so unique TCR beta sequences and about 300 Gb of sequence data. HLA typing included class I and class II loci at four-digit resolution. The study aimed to test whether cataloging public T cell receptors could reveal signatures of past pathogen exposure. The T cell repertoires of around 670 subjects were profiled by immunosequencing and related to cytomegalovirus serostatus. All discovery cohort repertoires had been generated on a single sequencing platform. Because of strong linkage in the cohort, four to six DR-DQ haplotypes were treated as single units for association and clustering. To study patterns of TCR occurrence, a later analysis re-analyzed previously published TCR beta repertoires from several hundred donors and added high-resolution HLA genotyping. Among 398 genotyped donors of the cohort, an average of around 240,000 unique TCR beta nucleotide sequences were sequenced per donor, about a sixth of them non-productive. Donor age, sex, ethnicity and CMV serostatus were compiled together with the repertoire data. Genome-wide SNP genotypes for about 60% of the roughly 700 donors were used in a later genetic analysis, which treated that subset as a discovery cohort. In addition to the first cohort of 500 to 850 subjects, a separate validation cohort of under 150 different subjects was used. To predict cytomegalovirus infection status, the study combined high-throughput TCR immunosequencing, statistical association of individual TCRs with disease status, and machine learning. Typing coverage differed by locus: A, B, C, DRB1 and DQB1 were typed in roughly 629-630 donors, DQA1 in 500 to 550, DPA1 in approximately 600, and DPB1 in 450 to 480. Of the 398 genotyped donors, 81% were placed in the genetic ancestry cluster associated with self-reported Caucasian donors. To decide whether each TCR beta V gene segment behaved as functional or pseudogenic, an earlier analysis of some 600 of the donors relied on high-throughput TCR beta sequencing. Rather than using new phenotypic data, the later analysis identified candidate immune exposures from TCR beta sequences and from how often those sequences occurred across donors. Roughly 300 gigabases of sequencing data and around 80 million unique TCR sequences made up an early release that covered over 550 HLA-typed donors. Broader findings and caveats from the paper: A later genetic analysis reported fewer N-insertions in productive TCRs among donors in an Asian-associated ancestry cluster than the roughly 700-donor mean. Correlated functional status among segregating V segments might reflect linkage disequilibrium, but an unknown experimental factor could not be ruled out. A cluster of highly shared sequence variants was judged likely to represent a technical artifact of the sequencing pipeline. In a later analysis, HLA-associated TCR beta chains were found to be more clonally expanded and to have lower generation probabilities than equally common non-associated chains. In a later genetic analysis, a missense DCLRE1C variant was associated with V-gene and J-gene trimming of TCR beta chains, and the association was replicated in an independent cohort. A total of 150 or so TCR beta chains were listed by the study as associated with cytomegalovirus. Several of the top co-occurrence clusters appeared to be linked to parvovirus B19, influenza, CMV and Epstein-Barr virus, according to a later analysis. When HLA alleles, especially DR and DQ, strongly co-occurred, TCR associations were difficult to assign to individual alleles. In vitro tests confirmed that a few of the cytomegalovirus-associated TCR beta chains recognize cytomegalovirus antigens. Some IMGT-functional V segments, including TRBV6-2 and TRBV6-3, could not be told apart with the 87-base-pair reads, so those segments were excluded. Most CMV-associated TCR beta chains appeared to be HLA-restricted in a later analysis, and the HLA associations seemed to be driven largely by CMV exposure. A further reported finding was that TCR beta sequences accurately predicted the HLA-A and HLA-B alleles for most subjects in the first cohort. Presence/absence analyses assumed roughly uniform sequencing depth across donors, an assumption that may not hold. Most TCR sequences were observed very rarely across donors, whereas some public TCRs were present in many individuals. The earlier analysis of 587 of the donors excluded 15 to 20 rarely observed V segments, including chromosome 9 orphons, because counts were too low. It was suggested by the authors that the approach could potentially be generalized to other disease states and immunological phenotypes. This cohort had only TCR beta chains sequenced, and the lack of alpha or paired-chain data limited which features could be detected. An earlier analysis of approximately 570 of the donors showed that most TCR beta V segments appeared in productive rearrangements either about 87% or about 30% of the time, which broadly matched IMGT annotations. At a false discovery rate of 0.05, a later analysis linked under 20,000 TCR beta sequences to specific HLA alleles. According to a later analysis, TCR association rates differed among HLA loci, with DRB1 alleles showing the most associated TCRs and HLA-C alleles showing the fewest. HLA typing was unavailable for some donors at each locus, so association tests used only the typed subset. Cytomegalovirus status was reported to be diagnosed by the classifier with high specificity and sensitivity in both the original and validation cohorts. CMV serostatus was the only immune exposure information available for the cohort.

The cohort comprised 666 healthy bone marrow donors. At the time of sampling, all cohort members were nominally healthy, though unrecorded immune exposures were likely present. The donor tested CMV seropositive, placing the donor among the 250 to 300 seropositive members of the cohort. A peripheral blood sample was collected from each donor, and TCR beta sequencing was performed on peripheral blood mononuclear cells. Genomic DNA extraction from the blood cell samples was performed with the Qiagen DNeasy Blood Extraction Kit. Regarding this clone: This clone's antigen is unknown. Base qualities are not recorded, but no much larger clone differs from it by a single base.

CDR1 and CDR2, per the germline V gene, are SGHRS and YFSETQ. The CDR3 covers 13 residues, taking in both the cysteine and the phenylalanine. Only the CDR3 part of the read is kept: 39 bases, read in frame from the first base. V ends up 5 bases short and J 5 bases short, with an unmatched junction base count of 6. Libraries were prepared through the immunoSEQ multiplex PCR assay. The multiplex PCR relied on a mix of 60 forward primers for TCR Vbeta segments and 13 reverse primers for TCR Jbeta segments. The CDR3 region of rearranged TCR beta genes was amplified from genomic DNA by a multiplex PCR assay. Amplified TCR beta libraries were sequenced as 87-base-pair reads on the Illumina HiSeq System. The paper's data handling went like this. In a later analysis, tens of millions of unique TCR beta chains were counted across the 500 to 700 repertoires, and around 10 million of these chains were shared by at least two donors. To remove PCR and sequencing errors, raw reads were error-corrected and collapsed into unique sequences using a nearest-neighbor algorithm that merged closely related sequences. V, D and J gene segments were assigned by aligning CDR3 sequences to IMGT reference sequences. Each retained sequence needed at least a six-nucleotide match to both a V gene segment and a J gene segment. A rearrangement counted as productive if the CDR3 had no stop codons and remained in frame with V and J, and every other rearrangement counted as non-productive. CDR3 was defined according to IMGT convention as the region running from the second conserved V-encoded cysteine to the conserved J-encoded phenylalanine. Sequences without an unambiguous match to a single V gene segment were excluded from the earlier analysis of 500 to 700 of the donors. An earlier analysis of several hundred of the donors called V segments functional above 56.7% productive rearrangements and segregating when the between-donor standard deviation exceeded 5%. A statistical classification framework was built to diagnose cytomegalovirus status from the catalog of TCR beta chain sequences. In a later analysis, TCR nucleotide sequences were compared against IMGT/GENE-DB human TR gene sequences so that V and J genes could be assigned. Using the TCRdist pipeline, a later analysis assigned CDR3 sequences along with most-parsimonious VDJ recombination scenarios. In a later analysis, every TCR beta chain was defined by the combination of its CDR3 amino acid sequence and its V-gene family, and reads without a unique V-gene family were dropped. To address suspected cross-contamination and a sequencing artifact, a later analysis removed a few hundred highly shared, low-generation-probability nucleotide sequences. In a later analysis, a clonal expansion index for each public chain was calculated from normalized within-repertoire ranks of inferred template counts. In a later analysis, generation probabilities were computed with a VDJ recombination model fitted to out-of-frame rearrangements, and the resulting probabilities were checked against IGoR. In a later analysis, hypergeometric tests were used to score TCR-TCR, TCR-HLA and TCR-CMV co-occurrence, with a repertoire-size bias correction applied to TCR pairs. A later analysis estimated false discovery rates by permuting HLA or CMV assignments 20 times. A later analysis grouped co-occurring TCRs with DBSCAN, adding TCRdist sequence similarity when clustering within HLA-allele-positive subsets. Co-occurrence clustering excluded repertoires with fewer than 30,000 or more than 120,000 public chains, plus five with anomalous nucleotide sharing. Held by TCRdb, this immuneACCESS table contains in-frame sequences only and omits some clones. Under half of the omission traces to an unresolved V gene where checked; the cause of the rest is unknown. Clonal size and the V and J genes are those of that table, whereas D and trimming came from the DNA. Counted in this sample were around 130,000 clones; roughly 82% of them appeared once. Of the sample, 2.5% to 3% is held by the ten largest clones.

The chain is encoded by TRBV5-1 joined to TRBJ2-5; the central 7 bases match TRBD2. The sequence derives from a woman between 18 and 30 years old in good health and CMV-seropositive. Sequences were obtained from PBMCs. The CDR3 is CASSPGGLETQYF. Here is the DNA: TGCGCCAGCAGTCCGGGGGGTTTGGAGACCCAGTACTTC.